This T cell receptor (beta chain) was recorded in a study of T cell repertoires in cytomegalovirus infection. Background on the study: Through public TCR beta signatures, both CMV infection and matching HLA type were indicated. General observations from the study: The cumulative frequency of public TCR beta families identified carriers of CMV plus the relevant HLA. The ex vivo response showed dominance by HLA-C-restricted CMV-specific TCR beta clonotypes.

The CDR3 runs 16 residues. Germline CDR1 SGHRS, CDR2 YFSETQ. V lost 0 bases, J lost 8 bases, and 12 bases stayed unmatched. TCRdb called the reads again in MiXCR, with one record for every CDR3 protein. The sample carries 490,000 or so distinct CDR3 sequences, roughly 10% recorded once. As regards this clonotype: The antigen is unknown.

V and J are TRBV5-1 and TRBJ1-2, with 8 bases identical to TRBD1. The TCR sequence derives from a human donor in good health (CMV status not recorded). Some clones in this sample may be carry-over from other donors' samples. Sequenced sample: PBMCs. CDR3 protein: CASSLGQGALLGGYTF. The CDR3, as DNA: TGCGCCAGCAGCTTGGGGCAGGGGGCCCTTCTCGGAGGCTACACCTTC.